This T cell receptor beta chain emerged from a study of prognosis after radiotherapy for stage I lung cancer. Study at large: The radiotherapy was SBRT split into 3 to 5 fractions, giving a biologically effective dose of at least 100 Gy.

The germline gives CDR1 DFQATT, CDR2 SNEGSKA (reference sequence). The CDR3 has 11 amino acids. Trimming removed 3 bases at V and 8 bases at J, with 10 bases between. Two-round multiplex PCR on genomic DNA was the method by which TCR beta CDR3 was amplified. First-round PCR used primers specific to each TRBV and TRBJ gene. TCRdb re-called the multiplex PCR reads with MiXCR, one entry per CDR3 protein. The sample lists about 13,000 distinct CDR3 sequences, about 57% occurring once. This clonotype is labeled as medium-sized. The chain has TRBV20-1 and TRBJ1-2; D is uncertain. The sample in question was PBMCs, obtained before or after stereotactic body radiation therapy (not recorded which). The receptor comes from a donor over 45 with non-small cell lung cancer. CDR3 in amino acids: CSARLGIGYTF. As DNA, the CDR3 is TGCAGTGCTAGGTTAGGGATCGGCTACACCTTC.